At least ten counts were recorded for the clone carrying this T cell receptor beta chain. The data were taken from a study of regulatory T cells in long-lasting Graves disease. The CDR3 covers 15 residues. V was clipped by 0 bases and J by 8 bases; unmatched bases: 3. The germline V gene has CDR1 SGHRS and CDR2 YFSETQ. Stated time point: newly diagnosed GD, antithyroid drugs for less than 3 months. Following extraction of RNA from PBMCs, that RNA was used to make the TCR library. Per American Thyroid Association guidelines, Graves' disease was diagnosed. Construction of TCR beta libraries relied on iRepertoire HTBI primers and on Arm-PCR targeting CDR3 regions. One entry per CDR3 protein results from TCRdb running MiXCR on the multiplex PCR reads. The table lists 580,000 or so distinct CDR3 sequences, 15% to 20% of them singletons. These data also formed part of another study, on T cells in Graves' hyperthyroidism and ophthalmopathy.

This material consisted of peripheral blood mononuclear cells (PBMCs), taken at new diagnosis, from a patient treated with antithyroid drugs. This sequence originates from a man aged 18 to 29 with Graves disease. The V call is TRBV5-1, the J call TRBJ2-3, with 13 bases identical to TRBD2. For the CDR3, the DNA is TGCGCCAGCAGCTTGGGACTAGCGGGAGGTTCTACGCAGTATTTT. Its translation: CASSLGLAGGSTQYF.